This T cell receptor (beta chain) was recovered during a study of control samples from healthy donors and cancer patients. TCRdb's copy holds only in-frame clones and misses some; the assay was immunoSEQ multiplex PCR. The data show about 150,000 clones, with about nine tenths seen just once and around 2% held by the top ten. The V end lost 1 base, the J end lost 2 bases, and 13 bases lay between the germline ends. Germline CDR1 reads SGHAT; CDR2 reads FQNNGV. The CDR3 is 16 residues long. The sample taken for sequencing was blood. The chain joins TRBV11-2 to TRBJ2-3; a possible D gene is TRBD2 (7 bases). This clonotype originated in a woman aged 40 to 50 in good health. CDR3 coding DNA: TGTGCCAGCAGCTTAGTAGGGGGGGCGGACACAGATACGCAGTATTTT. Its protein is CASSLVGGADTDTQYF.